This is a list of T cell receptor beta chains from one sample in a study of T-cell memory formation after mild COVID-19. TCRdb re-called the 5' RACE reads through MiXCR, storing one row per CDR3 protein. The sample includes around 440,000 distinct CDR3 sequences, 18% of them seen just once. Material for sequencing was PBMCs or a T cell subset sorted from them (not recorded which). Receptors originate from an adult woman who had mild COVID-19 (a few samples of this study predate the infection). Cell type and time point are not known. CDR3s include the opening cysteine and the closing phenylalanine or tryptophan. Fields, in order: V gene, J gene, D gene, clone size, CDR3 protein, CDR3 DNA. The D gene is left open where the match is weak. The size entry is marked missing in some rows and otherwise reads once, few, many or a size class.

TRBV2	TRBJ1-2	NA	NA	CASTLSSNYGYTF	TGTGCCAGCACCCTCTCATCAAACTATGGCTACACCTTC
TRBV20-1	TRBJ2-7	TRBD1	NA	CSARTGVRNEQYF	TGCAGTGCTAGAACAGGGGTGAGAAACGAGCAGTACTTC
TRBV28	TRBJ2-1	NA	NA	CASSTQTPGQQFF	TGTGCCAGCAGTACGCAAACGCCAGGGCAGCAGTTCTTC
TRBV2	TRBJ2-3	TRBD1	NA	CASSEGDRTQYF	TGTGCCAGCAGTGAGGGGGACAGGACGCAGTATTTT
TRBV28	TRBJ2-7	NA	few	CASSLIFRTTSSEQYF	TGTGCCAGCAGTTTGATCTTTAGGACGACCTCTTCCGAGCAGTACTTC
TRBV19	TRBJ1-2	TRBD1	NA	CASSTDRGNYGYTF	TGTGCCAGTAGTACGGACAGGGGAAACTATGGCTACACCTTC
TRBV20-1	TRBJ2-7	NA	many	CSVRVRRGYEQYF	TGCAGTGTCAGGGTCAGGAGGGGCTACGAGCAGTACTTC
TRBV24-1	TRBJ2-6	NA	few	CATSDLNGPSGANVLTF	TGTGCCACCAGTGATTTAAACGGACCCTCTGGGGCCAACGTCCTGACTTTC
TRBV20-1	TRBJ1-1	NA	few	CSASGQRVVNTEAFF	TGCAGTGCTAGCGGGCAGCGGGTGGTGAACACTGAAGCTTTCTTT
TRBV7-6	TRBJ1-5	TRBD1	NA	CASSAGTGAGQPQHF	TGTGCCAGCAGCGCAGGGACAGGGGCAGGTCAGCCCCAGCATTTT
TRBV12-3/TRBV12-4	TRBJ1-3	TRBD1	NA	CASRPSRGPQGGGNTIYF	TGTGCCAGCAGGCCTTCAAGGGGGCCTCAGGGCGGTGGAAACACCATATATTTT
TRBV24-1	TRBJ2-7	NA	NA	CATSDSDYEQYF	TGTGCCACCAGTGATTCCGACTACGAGCAGTACTTC
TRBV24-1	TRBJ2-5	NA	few	CATSYSLQETQYF	TGTGCCACCAGCTACAGTCTACAAGAGACCCAGTACTTC
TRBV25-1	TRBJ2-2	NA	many	CASSWGANTGELFF	TGTGCCAGCTCATGGGGGGCGAACACCGGGGAGCTGTTTTTT
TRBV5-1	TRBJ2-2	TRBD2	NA	CASSLGLAGGRYTGELFF	TGCGCCAGCAGCCTCGGACTAGCGGGGGGGCGGTACACCGGGGAGCTGTTTTTT
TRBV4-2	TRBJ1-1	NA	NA	CASSQGRQWGTEAFF	TGTGCCAGCAGCCAAGGTCGGCAGTGGGGCACTGAAGCTTTCTTT
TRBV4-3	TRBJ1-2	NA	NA	CASSQKPGASYGYTF	TGCGCCAGCAGCCAAAAGCCAGGGGCCAGCTATGGCTACACCTTC
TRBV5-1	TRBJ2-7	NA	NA	CASSGDGLSSYEQYF	TGCGCCAGCAGCGGGGACGGCTTAAGCTCCTACGAGCAGTACTTC
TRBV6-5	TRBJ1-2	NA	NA	CASSYAGLSGYTF	TGTGCCAGCAGTTACGCCGGACTAAGTGGCTACACCTTC
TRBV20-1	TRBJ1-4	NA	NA	CSASVDGTASNEKLFF	TGCAGTGCTAGTGTCGACGGAACTGCATCTAATGAAAAACTGTTTTTT
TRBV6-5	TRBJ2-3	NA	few	CASKGLSTDTQYF	TGTGCCAGCAAAGGGCTGAGCACAGATACGCAGTATTTT
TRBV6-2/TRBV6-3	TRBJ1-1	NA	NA	CASSRAGGQTLNTEAFF	TGTGCCAGCAGCCGCGCAGGCGGACAGACCTTGAACACTGAAGCTTTCTTT
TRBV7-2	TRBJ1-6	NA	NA	CASSHLTRTDSPLHF	TGTGCCAGCAGCCACCTAACTAGGACAGACTCACCCCTCCACTTT
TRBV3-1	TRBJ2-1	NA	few	CASSEPLAGAQFF	TGTGCCAGCAGCGAACCGCTGGCGGGGGCCCAGTTCTTC
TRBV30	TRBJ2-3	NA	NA	CAWTTGGAVTDTQYF	TGTGCCTGGACTACCGGAGGGGCGGTCACAGATACGCAGTATTTT
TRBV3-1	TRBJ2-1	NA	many	CASSQEVTRGPYNEQFF	TGTGCCAGCAGCCAAGAGGTGACTAGAGGACCCTACAATGAGCAGTTCTTC
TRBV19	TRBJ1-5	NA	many	CASSWGQLTQPQHF	TGTGCCAGTAGTTGGGGACAATTAACTCAGCCCCAGCATTTT
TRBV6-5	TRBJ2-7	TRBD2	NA	CASSYSLAGPYEQYF	TGTGCCAGCAGTTACTCACTAGCGGGCCCCTACGAGCAGTACTTC
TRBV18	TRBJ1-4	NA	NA	CASSPGAEEKLFF	TGTGCCAGCTCACCAGGGGCGGAGGAAAAACTGTTTTTT
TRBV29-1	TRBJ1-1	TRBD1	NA	CSVAPQGVNTEAFF	TGCAGCGTGGCTCCACAGGGGGTGAACACTGAAGCTTTCTTT
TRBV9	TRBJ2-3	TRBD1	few	CASRRGQGATSGQYF	TGTGCCAGCAGACGGGGACAGGGGGCAACCTCGGGGCAGTATTTT
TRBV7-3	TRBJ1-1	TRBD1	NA	CASSRRQGMNTEAFF	TGTGCCAGCAGCCGCCGACAGGGCATGAACACTGAAGCTTTCTTT
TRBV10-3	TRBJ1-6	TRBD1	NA	CAISDLWTGDSSPLHF	TGTGCCATCAGTGACCTTTGGACAGGAGATAGCTCACCCCTCCACTTT
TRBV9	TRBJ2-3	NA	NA	CASSVVSDTKYF	TGTGCCAGCAGCGTAGTCTCAGATACGAAGTATTTT
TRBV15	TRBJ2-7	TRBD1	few	CATSIRTGGSYEQYF	TGTGCCACCAGCATTAGGACAGGGGGCTCCTACGAGCAGTACTTC
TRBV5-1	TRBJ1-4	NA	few	CASSLRGVRPNEKLFF	TGCGCCAGCAGCTTGCGGGGCGTGCGTCCTAATGAAAAACTGTTTTTT
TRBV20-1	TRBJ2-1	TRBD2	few	CSAGGLAGGLSYNEQFF	TGCAGTGCTGGAGGACTAGCGGGTGGTCTATCCTACAATGAGCAGTTCTTC
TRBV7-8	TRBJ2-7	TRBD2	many	CASTPLAVAYEQYF	TGTGCCAGCACGCCTCTAGCGGTAGCCTACGAGCAGTACTTC
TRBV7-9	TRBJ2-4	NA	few	CASSPREGPPIQYF	TGTGCCAGCAGCCCCCGTGAGGGTCCTCCAATTCAGTACTTC
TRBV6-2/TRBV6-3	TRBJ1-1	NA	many	CASSYSLTGEAFF	TGTGCCAGCAGTTACTCCTTGACGGGTGAAGCTTTCTTT
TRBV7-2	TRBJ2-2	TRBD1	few	CASSSYRGLNTGELFF	TGTGCCAGCAGCTCATACAGGGGTTTGAACACCGGGGAGCTGTTTTTT
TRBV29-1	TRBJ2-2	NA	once	CSVRLVSPGELFF	TGCAGCGTCAGACTAGTTTCCCCCGGGGAGCTGTTTTTT
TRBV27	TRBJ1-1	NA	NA	CASSQARMNTEAFF	TGTGCCAGCTCCCAGGCCAGAATGAACACTGAAGCTTTCTTT
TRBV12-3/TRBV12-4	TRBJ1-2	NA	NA	CASSFDQGTSGYTF	TGTGCCAGCAGTTTTGATCAGGGTACGAGCGGCTACACCTTC
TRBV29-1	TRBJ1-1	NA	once	CSGTSGDEAFF	TGCAGCGGAACTTCGGGGGATGAAGCTTTCTTT
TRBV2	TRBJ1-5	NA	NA	CASSEGDNQPQHF	TGTGCCAGCAGTGAAGGTGATAATCAGCCCCAGCATTTT
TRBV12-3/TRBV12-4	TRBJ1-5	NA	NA	CASSRPSQPQHF	TGTGCCAGCAGTCGTCCCAGTCAGCCCCAGCATTTT
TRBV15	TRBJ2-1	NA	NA	CATSLSVVQFF	TGTGCCACCAGCCTTAGCGTCGTGCAGTTCTTC
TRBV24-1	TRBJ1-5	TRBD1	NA	CATSAAGGGQPQHF	TGTGCCACCAGTGCGGCAGGGGGCGGTCAGCCCCAGCATTTT